The present entry profiles one TCR beta chain with its context. What it recognizes is unknown. The sample originates from a study of T-cell memory formation after mild COVID-19. Study-wide results and limits: Within pre-infection memory, some responding clones were found, suggesting cross-reactive memory joined. Those CD4+ clones that contracted were mainly in CM and EM (CD8+ ones in EMRA).

Per the germline V gene, CDR1 is KGHSH and CDR2 is LQKENI. The CDR3 contains 15 residues. Trimming at V came to 3 bases and at J to 2 bases, leaving 3 bases not matched to a gene. MiXCR, applied by TCRdb to the 5' RACE reads, yields one record per CDR3 protein. The table lists fewer than 600,000 distinct CDR3 sequences, roughly a fifth of them singletons. The sequence was collected from an adult woman who had mild COVID-19 (a few samples of this study predate the infection). Cell type and time point are not known. The sample was PBMCs or a T cell subset sorted from them (not recorded which). The chain combines TRBV18 with TRBJ2-7; 11 bases map to TRBD2. Here the CDR3 DNA reads TGTGCCAGCTCACCGACACTAGCGGGAGCCTACGAGCAGTACTTC. Amino acids: CASSPTLAGAYEQYF.